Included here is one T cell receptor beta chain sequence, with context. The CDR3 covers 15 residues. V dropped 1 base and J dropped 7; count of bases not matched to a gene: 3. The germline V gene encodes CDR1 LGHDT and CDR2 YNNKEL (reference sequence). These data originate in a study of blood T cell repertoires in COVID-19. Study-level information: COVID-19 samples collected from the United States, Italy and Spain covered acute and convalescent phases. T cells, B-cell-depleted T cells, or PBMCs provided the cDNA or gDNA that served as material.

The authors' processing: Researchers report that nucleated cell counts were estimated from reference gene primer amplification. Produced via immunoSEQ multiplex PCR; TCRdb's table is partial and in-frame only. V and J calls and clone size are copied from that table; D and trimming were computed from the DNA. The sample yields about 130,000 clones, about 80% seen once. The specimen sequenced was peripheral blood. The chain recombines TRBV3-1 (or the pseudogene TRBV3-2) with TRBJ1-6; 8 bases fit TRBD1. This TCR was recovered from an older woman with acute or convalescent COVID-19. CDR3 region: CASSQGQGRNSPLHF. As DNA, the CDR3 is TGTGCCAGCAGCCAAGGACAGGGGAGGAATTCACCCCTCCACTTT.